Below are 16 T cell receptor beta chains sequenced from a single sample in a study of blood T cells in healthy people across ages. The second PCR ran 7 to 11 cycles with a sample-barcoded 5' primer and J-beta primers. TCRdb passed the 5' RACE reads through MiXCR, listing each CDR3 protein once. The sample lists 1.8 million or so distinct CDR3 sequences, about two fifths occurring once. Source material: blood. These receptors were taken from a human donor in good health.

This clonotype appeared a few times. The rearrangement links TRBV9 to TRBJ2-3; 9 bases fit TRBD2. Germline loops: CDR1 SGDLS, CDR2 YYNGEE. CDR3 size: 17 residues. J gave up 0 bases and V 4 bases, and 9 bases lay outside the gene matches. CDR3 coding DNA: TGTGCCAGCAGCTTCGGCGGGGGGGTGAGTAGCACAGATACGCAGTATTTT. Its translation: CASSFGGGVSSTDTQYF.

This clonotype was picked up a small number of times. V and J are TRBV24-1 and TRBJ2-7; D is unresolved. V gave up 7 bases and J gave up 2 bases, with 14 bases separating them. This CDR3 comprises 14 residues. The germline V gene encodes CDR1 KGHDR and CDR2 SFDVKD. The CDR3 region has the DNA TGTGCCACCAGGGATGTACAGCGACCCTACGAGCAGTACTTC. Amino acids: CATRDVQRPYEQYF.

The chain uses TRBV7-9 and TRBJ2-4; 9 nucleotides align to TRBD2. The J call may not be correct, given that the DNA end is closer to TRBJ2-7. CDR1 is SEHNR, CDR2 FQNEAQ, per germline (reference sequence). The CDR3 has 14 amino acids. CDR3 sequence reads: CASSLSLAGSEQYF. CDR3 nucleotide sequence: TGTGCCAGCAGCTTATCGCTAGCGGGGAGCGAGCAGTACTTC.

This clonotype was found a few times. CDR3 residues: CSARDRTSGDATDTQYF. The CDR3 DNA reads TGCAGTGCTAGAGATCGGACTAGCGGGGACGCCACAGATACGCAGTATTTT. The chain combines TRBV20-1 with TRBJ2-3, with 12 bases that match TRBD2. This CDR3 is 17 amino acids long. V lost 0 bases, J lost 2 bases, and 6 bases stayed unmatched. Germline V lookup: CDR1 DFQATT, CDR2 SNEGSKA (reference sequence).

In its sample, this clonotype was seen a few times. The rearrangement links TRBV7-9 to TRBJ2-5; 7 nucleotides align to TRBD2. CDR1 and CDR2 (germline): SEHNR, FQNEAQ (reference sequence). Germline trimming cut 3 bases from V and 2 bases from J; bases unmatched to any gene: 3. This CDR3 has 14 residues. The CDR3 DNA is TGTGCCAGCAGCTTCCGGGAGGTACAAGAGACCCAGTACTTC. This gives the protein CASSFREVQETQYF.

The rearrangement joins TRBV14 to TRBJ2-1; D might be TRBD2 (5 bases). Looked up from germline, CDR1 is SGHDN and CDR2 is FVKESK. V lost 0 bases to trimming and J lost 9 bases, with 18 bases between them. The CDR3 covers 16 residues. In DNA form, the CDR3 reads TGTGCCAGCAGCCAAGAACGGCGGGCGGTCGGTGGTGAGCAGTTCTTC. This codes for CASSQERRAVGGEQFF. The entire variable domain, with the rest obtained from reference TRBV14 and TRBJ2-1, is as follows: EAGVTQFPSHSVIEKGQTVTLRCDPISGHDNLYWYRRVMGKEIKFLLHFVKESKQDESGMPNNRFLAERTGGTYSTLKVQPAELEDSGVYFCASSQERRAVGGEQFFGPGTRLTVL.

J is TRBJ2-7 and V is TRBV7-2; 8 bases are a match to TRBD1. CDR1 and CDR2 (germline): SGHTA, FQGNSA. V was pared by 2 bases and J by 4 bases, with 7 bases of the junction left unmatched. The CDR3 spans 15 residues. CDR3 sequence: CASSLRSGQEYEQYF. CDR3 sequence (DNA): TGTGCCAGCAGCTTAAGATCGGGACAGGAGTACGAGCAGTACTTC.

The V gene is TRBV29-1, the J gene TRBJ1-2; maybe TRBD1 (6 bases). Trimming took off 5 bases at V and 8 bases at J, with 24 bases between the two ends. The CDR3 is made up of 15 amino acids. Germline loops: CDR1 SQVTM, CDR2 ANQGSEA. For the CDR3, the DNA is TGCAGCGTTCCACTTTACCAGCCGGGGGCTGGGGGCTACACCTTC. It yields the protein CSVPLYQPGAGGYTF.

This clonotype was counted a few times. The rearrangement uses TRBV6-6 and TRBJ2-3; D may be TRBD2 (5 bases). The germline V and J ends were trimmed by 3 bases and 4 bases, with 14 bases remaining between them. Per the germline V gene, CDR1 is MNHNY and CDR2 is SVGAGI (reference sequence). This CDR3 is built from 15 residues. This chain's CDR3 is CASSYVRGDADTQYF. CDR3 sequence (DNA): TGTGCCAGCAGTTATGTCCGGGGAGATGCAGATACGCAGTATTTT.

The chain combines TRBV7-9 with TRBJ2-5, with a weak D call TRBD2 (5 bases). Germline CDR1 SEHNR, CDR2 FQNEAQ (reference sequence). The ends were cut back, 3 bases at V and 5 bases at J, with 22 bases in the middle. This CDR3 region has 17 residues. CDR3 loop: CASSFGGLLWPGETQYF. The CDR3 nucleotides are TGTGCCAGCAGCTTTGGAGGCCTCCTATGGCCGGGGGAGACCCAGTACTTC.

The chain couples TRBV7-2 to TRBJ2-3; 7 positions agree with TRBD1. Looked up from germline, CDR1 is SGHTA and CDR2 is FQGNSA. With 3 bases clipped from V and 4 bases from J, the junction kept 7 bases outside the gene matches. The CDR3 runs 15 residues. DNA of the CDR3: TGTGCCAGCAGCTTCGGAATAGACAGGGCAGATACGCAGTATTTT. Amino acids: CASSFGIDRADTQYF.

As for this clonotype: At one boundary the junction diverges from the germline segment, which might be a read error. The rearrangement uses TRBV5-1 and TRBJ2-6; D remains ambiguous. Germline V lookup: CDR1 SGHRS, CDR2 YFSETQ. The CDR3 is 14 amino acids. CDR3 loop: CVSSSSSGANVLTF. CDR3 nucleotides: TGCGTCAGCAGCTCAAGCTCTGGGGCCAACGTCCTGACTTTC.

The V call is TRBV9, the J call TRBJ2-2; a weak D match, TRBD2 (6 bases). CDR3 size: 17 residues. The V and J ends lost 1 base and 0 bases respectively, with 13 bases between them. The germline gives CDR1 SGDLS, CDR2 YYNGEE. This chain's CDR3 is CASSVTGTSANTGELFF. The CDR3 nucleotides are TGTGCCAGCAGCGTAACCGGGACTTCCGCGAACACCGGGGAGCTGTTTTTT.

The chain employs TRBV5-1 and TRBJ2-4; possible D gene TRBD2, 6 bases. Near its end, the DNA agrees better with TRBJ2-7, so the J call may be wrong. The CDR3 contains 15 residues. Per germline, CDR1 SGHRS and CDR2 YFSETQ. The CDR3 DNA is TGCGCCAGCAGCGTAACGGGACTGCCTCCTGGCGAGCAGTACTTC. Its translation: CASSVTGLPPGEQYF.

The chain uses TRBV12-3 or TRBV12-4 and TRBJ1-1, with D maybe TRBD1 (6 bases). Trimming took 4 bases from V and 5 from J, leaving 14 bases between them. The CDR3 is made up of 14 amino acids. CDR3 in DNA: TGTGCCAGCAGTTGGACAGCAACTGAGACTGAAGCTTTCTTT. Encoded protein: CASSWTATETEAFF.

The chain recombines TRBV28 with TRBJ2-4; 8 bases match TRBD1. The J call may be mistaken, given a closer DNA end match to TRBJ2-7. The length of the CDR3 is 13 residues. Germline assignment: CDR1 MDHEN and CDR2 SYDVKM. The CDR3 loop reads CASLDRVRYEQYF. CDR3 DNA: TGTGCCAGCTTGGACAGGGTTCGGTACGAGCAGTACTTC.